The 32 T cell receptor beta chains listed next were all sequenced from one sample in a study of T cells in Graves' hyperthyroidism and ophthalmopathy. The CDR3 regions of TCR beta were amplified from RNA transcripts. The TCR CDR3 first-round RT-PCR relied on the HTBI primer set. TCRdb independently ran MiXCR on the multiplex PCR reads; one entry per CDR3 protein. The data show about 590,000 distinct CDR3 sequences, 15% to 18% seen once. The sample comprised blood. These receptors were taken from a woman aged 25 to 39 with Graves' hyperthyroidism.

This clonotype occurred a few times. A much larger clone differs by one base, so this may be a read error. The V gene is TRBV29-1, the J gene TRBJ2-1; a possible D gene is TRBD2 (6 bases). With 7 bases removed from V and 5 bases from J, the gap between germline ends came to 12 bases. The CDR3 sequence is 12 residues long. Germline V gives CDR1 SQVTM, CDR2 ANQGSEA. This CDR3 reads CSAAWGDNEQFF. The CDR3 bases are TGCAGCGCCGCCTGGGGGGACAATGAGCAGTTCTTC.

This clonotype was recorded at least ten times. The V gene is TRBV6-1, the J gene TRBJ2-7; D uncertain. The germline V gene encodes CDR1 MNHNS and CDR2 SASEGT. This CDR3 contains 15 residues. Trimming removed 0 bases from V and 2 bases from J, with 11 bases in between. CDR3 DNA sequence: TGTGCCAGCAGTGAAGCGTTAGCAAGAACCTACGAGCAGTACTTC. The encoded protein is CASSEALARTYEQYF.

This clonotype was seen repeatedly, ten times or more. The chain couples TRBV12-3 or TRBV12-4 to TRBJ2-7; 9 bases line up with TRBD1. The J segment lost 6 bases and the V segment lost 1 base, leaving 4 bases of the junction unmatched. The CDR3 runs to 14 residues. The CDR3 loop reads CASSLVQGAGEQYF. CDR3 bases: TGTGCCAGCAGTTTAGTACAGGGGGCTGGCGAGCAGTACTTC.

This clonotype has only a few counts. The genes are TRBV10-3 and TRBJ1-5; 9 bases line up with TRBD1. CDR1 is ENHRY and CDR2 is SYGVKD in the germline V gene. Losses at the gene ends were 5 bases for V and 2 bases for J; bases not matched to a gene: 1. The CDR3 sequence is 14 residues long. The CDR3 here is CAISTGGGNQPQHF. CDR3 in DNA: TGTGCCATCAGTACAGGGGGCGGCAATCAGCCCCAGCATTTT.

The chain combines TRBV13 with TRBJ2-7; 7 nucleotides align to TRBD1. Germline CDR1 reads PRHDT; CDR2 reads FYEKMQ (reference sequence). The CDR3 runs 15 residues. The ends lost 1 base at V and 3 bases at J; junction bases unmatched: 6. CDR3: CASSLVGDRVYEQYF. The DNA of the CDR3 is TGTGCCAGCAGCTTAGTTGGAGACAGGGTCTACGAGCAGTACTTC. Using reference TRBV13 and TRBJ2-7 for the parts outside the CDR3, the full variable domain is AAGVIQSPRHLIKEKRETATLKCYPIPRHDTVYWYQQGPGQDPQFLISFYEKMQSDKGSIPDRFSAQQFSDYHSELNMSSLELGDSALYFCASSLVGDRVYEQYFGPGTRLTVT.

This clonotype was observed a few times. The chain recombines TRBV9 with TRBJ1-2; 9 nucleotides match TRBD1. The CDR3 runs 15 residues. V trimming: 4 bases; J trimming: 3 bases; junction bases outside the gene matches: 7. In germline, CDR1 is SGDLS, CDR2 YYNGEE. The CDR3 is CASSPRDRVDYGYTF. The CDR3 bases are TGTGCCAGCAGCCCCCGGGACAGGGTCGACTATGGCTACACCTTC.

The table lists this clonotype with many counts. The chain joins TRBV29-1 to TRBJ2-1; TRBD2 matches 8 bases. J lost 2 bases, V lost 4 bases, and 4 bases had no gene match. This CDR3 has 14 amino acids. CDR1 is SQVTM, CDR2 ANQGSEA, per germline. CDR3 loop: CSVVASGPYNEQFF. CDR3 DNA: TGCAGCGTTGTGGCTAGCGGGCCCTACAATGAGCAGTTCTTC.

This clonotype has only one observation. CDR3 DNA: TGTGCCAGTTGGCAGACAGGGCTCGGCGGGGAGCTGTTTTTT. Translation: CASWQTGLGGELFF. The J gene is TRBJ2-2, the V gene TRBV27; the match to TRBD1 covers 7 bases. The CDR3 loop spans 14 amino acids. The germline gives CDR1 MNHEY, CDR2 SMNVEV (reference sequence). J gave up 7 bases and V 9 bases, and 11 bases lay outside the gene matches.

This clonotype has a single count. This rearrangement joins TRBV5-1 to TRBJ1-2; 12 bases line up with TRBD1. V shed 2 bases and J 8 bases; nucleotides not matched to a gene: 4. Germline V gives CDR1 SGHRS, CDR2 YFSETQ. There are 14 residues in the CDR3. The CDR3, as DNA: TGCGCCAGCAGCTTAACCGGGACAGGGGGCGGCTACACCTTC. It is translated as CASSLTGTGGGYTF.

This clonotype was counted many times. In DNA, the CDR3 is TGCAGCGTTGCCGGGGGTATCTCCTACGAGCAGTACTTC. It translates to CSVAGGISYEQYF. The genes are TRBV29-1 and TRBJ2-7; TRBD2 is a possible D gene (6 bases). With 4 bases removed from V and 0 bases from J, the gap between germline ends came to 10 bases. CDR1 is SQVTM and CDR2 is ANQGSEA in the germline V gene. The CDR3 is 13 residues long.

The J gene is TRBJ2-1, the V gene TRBV3-1; the D gene is possibly TRBD2 (6 bases). V shed 4 bases and J shed 0 bases, with 28 bases lying between them. Germline CDR1 and CDR2: LGHDT and YNNKEL (reference sequence). The CDR3 runs 21 residues. As DNA, the CDR3 is TGTGCCAGCAGCCCAAGTATGGCTAGCGTCACCGACGGAGCCTCCTACAATGAGCAGTTCTTC. This sequence encodes CASSPSMASVTDGASYNEQFF.

The sample holds a few counts of this clonotype. V usage is TRBV18 and J usage is TRBJ2-1, with 7 bases aligning to TRBD2. The CDR3 contains 15 residues. J lost 7 bases, V lost 4 bases, and 10 bases had no gene match. CDR1 KGHSH and CDR2 LQKENI come from the germline V gene. The CDR3 spells CASSLQRDRGNEQFF. CDR3 bases: TGTGCCAGCTCACTTCAGCGGGATCGGGGGAATGAGCAGTTCTTC. Together with reference TRBV18 and TRBJ2-1, the CDR3 gives the full variable domain: NAGVMQNPRHLVRRRGQEARLRCSPMKGHSHVYWYRQLPEEGLKFMVYLQKENIIDESGMPKERFSAEFPKEGPSILRIQQVVRGDSAAYFCASSLQRDRGNEQFFGPGTRLTVL.

The V gene is TRBV20-1, the J gene TRBJ1-2; perhaps TRBD1 as D (5 bases). V gave up 6 bases and J gave up 1 base, with 15 bases separating them. CDR1 is DFQATT and CDR2 is SNEGSKA in the germline V gene (reference sequence). This CDR3 is built from 14 residues. The CDR3 sequence is CSASGGGGNYGYTF. Here the CDR3 DNA reads TGCAGTGCAAGCGGGGGAGGAGGTAACTATGGCTACACCTTC.

This clonotype was observed a few times. The V gene is TRBV5-5, the J gene TRBJ2-7; the match to TRBD1 covers 10 bases. After removal of 5 bases from V and 2 bases from J, the junction contained 7 bases not matched to a gene. This CDR3 has 15 residues. Germline V gene lookup returns CDR1 SGHKS and CDR2 YYEKEE (reference sequence). The CDR3 nucleotides are TGTGCCAGCAGTCACACCGGGACAGGGGCCTACGAGCAGTACTTC. Protein sequence: CASSHTGTGAYEQYF. The full variable domain, in which reference TRBV5-5 and TRBJ2-7 provide the parts outside the CDR3, is DAGVTQSPTHLIKTRGQQVTLRCSPISGHKSVSWYQQVLGQGPQFIFQYYEKEERGRGNFPDRFSARQFPNYSSELNVNALLLGDSALYLCASSHTGTGAYEQYFGPGTRLTVT.

This clonotype was detected a few times. The chain carries TRBV27 and TRBJ1-2; tentative D call: TRBD1 (6 bases). Germline assignment: CDR1 MNHEY and CDR2 SMNVEV (reference sequence). The CDR3 is 11 residues long. V gave up 7 bases and J gave up 12 bases, with 15 bases separating them. The CDR3 nucleotides are TGTGCCAGCACCACCACAGGGAAGGACACCTTC. Protein sequence: CASTTTGKDTF.

This clonotype was counted between two and nine times. The CDR3 bases are TGCAGTGCTACTGCCGGAGGGGGACAGTACAATGAGCAGTTCTTC. This codes for CSATAGGGQYNEQFF. The chain carries TRBV20-1 and TRBJ2-1, with D possibly matching TRBD1 (7 bases). The CDR3 totals 15 residues. Trimming left V 4 bases short and J 4 bases short, with 17 bases between. Germline CDR1 is DFQATT and CDR2 is SNEGSKA (reference sequence).

A few counts support this clonotype. This rearrangement joins TRBV28 to TRBJ2-7, with D perhaps TRBD1 or TRBD2 (5 bases each). Per the germline V gene, CDR1 is MDHEN and CDR2 is SYDVKM. The ends were cut back, 4 bases at V and 9 bases at J, with 16 bases in the middle. CDR3 size: 13 residues. The CDR3 DNA follows: TGTGCCAGCAGTTCCACTCTCCCGGGGCGGCAGTACTTC. As protein: CASSSTLPGRQYF.

This clonotype was seen repeatedly, ten times or more. The chain links TRBV18 to TRBJ1-1; D is perhaps TRBD1 (5 bases). Germline V CDR1 and CDR2: KGHSH, LQKENI. This CDR3 contains 17 residues. V was pared by 4 bases and J by 1 base, with 19 bases between. This CDR3 reads CASSHNIGAPGNTEAFF. The CDR3 DNA follows: TGTGCCAGCTCACACAACATCGGGGCGCCGGGGAACACTGAAGCTTTCTTT.

In this sample, this clonotype turned up a few times. This chain links TRBV29-1 with TRBJ2-3; weak D call: TRBD1 (6 bases). CDR1 and CDR2 (germline): SQVTM, ANQGSEA. The CDR3 consists of 13 residues. V dropped 4 bases and J dropped 2 bases, with 10 bases sitting between them. The CDR3 sequence is CSVVLGATDTQYF. CDR3 sequence (DNA): TGCAGCGTTGTGTTGGGGGCCACAGATACGCAGTATTTT.

The rearrangement links TRBV29-1 to TRBJ2-2, with TRBD2 matching over 8 bases. This CDR3 comprises 16 residues. Germline-derived CDR1 and CDR2 are SQVTM and ANQGSEA. V shed 5 bases and J 3 bases; nucleotides not matched to a gene: 11. The CDR3 DNA follows: TGCAGCGTTCTGGGATTCGGAGCGGGAGACACCGGGGAGCTGTTTTTT. Translation gives CSVLGFGAGDTGELFF.

A remark on this clonotype: It may be a read error: a sequence one base away is much more abundant. The genes are TRBV30 and TRBJ2-1; 12 bases align to TRBD2. The V gene's germline CDR1 is GTSNPN and CDR2 SVGIG (reference sequence). The CDR3 covers 13 residues. The trim removed 7 bases at V and 10 bases at J, leaving 8 bases unmatched. For the CDR3, the DNA is TGTGCCTCGACGCTAGCGGGAGGGTTCGAGCAGTTCTTC. Amino acid sequence: CASTLAGGFEQFF.

The CDR3 region is CASSPQGSLGEQFF. The CDR3 DNA sequence: TGTGCCAGCAGTCCGCAGGGTTCTTTGGGGGAGCAGTTCTTC. The chain combines TRBV5-4 with TRBJ2-1, with a tentative D call TRBD1 (5 bases). Germline CDR1 SGHNT, CDR2 YYREEE (reference sequence). This CDR3 has 14 residues. The V end was cut by 5 bases, the J end by 10 bases, with 19 bases between.

Concerning this clonotype: A single base separates this from a much larger clone, so it may be a read error. The chain couples TRBV5-1 to TRBJ2-3; weak D call: TRBD2 (6 bases). The germline V and J ends were trimmed by 3 bases and 7 bases, with 18 bases remaining between them. This CDR3 contains 15 residues. CDR1 is SGHRS, CDR2 YFSETQ, per germline. CDR3 sequence reads: CASSSRLVGRYTQYF. The CDR3 coding sequence is TGCGCCAGCAGCTCCAGACTAGTTGGCCGATATACGCAGTATTTT. Full variable domain (remainder filled in from reference TRBV5-1 and TRBJ2-3): KAGVTQTPRYLIKTRGQQVTLSCSPISGHRSVSWYQQTPGQGLQFLFEYFSETQRNKGNFPGRFSGRQFSNSRSEMNVSTLELGDSALYLCASSSRLVGRYTQYFGPGTRLTVL.

This clonotype has a handful of counts. The rearrangement uses TRBV28 and TRBJ2-5; D is possibly TRBD1 (6 bases). Germline CDR1 reads MDHEN; CDR2 reads SYDVKM. The CDR3 contains 12 residues. The ends were cut back, 5 bases at V and 6 bases at J, with 10 bases in the middle. CDR3: CASSAGVQTQYF. Written as DNA, the CDR3 is TGTGCCAGCAGTGCAGGGGTACAGACCCAGTACTTC.

Comment on this clonotype: A much more abundant neighbour one base away suggests this may be a read error. CDR3 DNA: TGTGCCAGCAGTGACAGGGGGACCGGGGAGCTGTTTTTT. This encodes CASSDRGTGELFF. V is TRBV25-1 and J is TRBJ2-2; the match to TRBD1 covers 7 bases. The junction had 0 bases not matched to a gene; V was cut back by 3 bases and J by 5 bases. The CDR3 is made up of 13 amino acids. Germline CDR1 and CDR2: MGHDK and SYGVNS. Combining the CDR3 with reference TRBV25-1 and TRBJ2-2 gives the whole variable domain EADIYQTPRYLVIGTGKKITLECSQTMGHDKMYWYQQDPGMELHLIHYSYGVNSTEKGDLSSESTVSRIRTEHFPLTLESARPSHTSQYLCASSDRGTGELFFGEGSRLTVL.

In its sample, this clonotype was seen a few times. V is TRBV3-1 and J is TRBJ2-7; D is unresolved. Germline loops: CDR1 LGHDT, CDR2 YNNKEL (reference sequence). Trimming pared 3 bases from V and 3 bases from J, leaving 9 bases between. The CDR3 loop spans 13 amino acids. The CDR3 DNA is TGTGCCAGCAGCCAGAGGAATAACTACGAGCAGTACTTC. It yields the protein CASSQRNNYEQYF.

This clonotype was seen ten or more times. The V gene is TRBV20-1, the J gene TRBJ2-1, with 9 nucleotides matching TRBD2. The germline gives CDR1 DFQATT, CDR2 SNEGSKA (reference sequence). V was pared by 5 bases and J by 0 bases, with 11 bases of the junction left unmatched. The CDR3 sequence is 17 residues long. The CDR3 loop reads CSAWTSVPVRSYNEQFF. The CDR3 coding sequence is TGCAGTGCTTGGACTAGCGTCCCAGTTCGCTCCTACAATGAGCAGTTCTTC.

Ten or more counts support this clonotype. The chain employs TRBV20-1 and TRBJ2-7; D possibly matches TRBD1 or TRBD2 (6 bases each). The length of the CDR3 is 13 residues. V lost 6 bases and J lost 3, with 15 bases in between. Germline V gene lookup returns CDR1 DFQATT and CDR2 SNEGSKA (reference sequence). The DNA for the CDR3 is TGCAGTGCCAGGGTACAGGGAGGCTACGAGCAGTACTTC. Translated: CSARVQGGYEQYF.

This clonotype occurred many times. This chain uses TRBV27 with TRBJ1-1, with D hard to call. This CDR3 is 14 amino acids long. From germline, CDR1 is MNHEY and CDR2 SMNVEV (reference sequence). V gave up 3 bases and J gave up 2 bases, with 10 bases separating them. The CDR3 protein is CASSLTRANTEAFF. CDR3 bases: TGTGCCAGCAGTTTGACGCGGGCTAACACTGAAGCTTTCTTT.

At least ten counts were recorded for this clonotype. The rearrangement uses TRBV6-1 and TRBJ2-3; 7 nucleotides agree with TRBD1. CDR3 length: 15 amino acids. Germline loops: CDR1 MNHNS, CDR2 SASEGT. V shed 3 bases, J shed 1 base, and the junction held 4 bases outside the gene matches. The CDR3 region is CASSDSGQRTDTQYF. CDR3 sequence (DNA): TGTGCCAGCAGTGATTCGGGACAGCGCACAGATACGCAGTATTTT.

This clonotype showed up many times. This sequence joins TRBV27 and TRBJ2-1, with TRBD2 identical over 7 bases. Trimming cost V 5 bases and J 5 bases; bases outside gene matches: 6. The CDR3 is 14 residues long. In germline, CDR1 is MNHEY, CDR2 SMNVEV (reference sequence). The CDR3 loop reads CASSDRDYNNEQFF. Here the CDR3 DNA reads TGTGCCAGCAGTGACCGGGACTATAACAATGAGCAGTTCTTC.

This clonotype occurred many times. The V and J genes are TRBV28 and TRBJ2-7, with 9 bases lining up with TRBD2. V dropped 1 base and J dropped 2; count of bases not matched to a gene: 3. CDR3 length: 15 amino acids. Germline V lookup: CDR1 MDHEN, CDR2 SYDVKM. In DNA form, the CDR3 reads TGTGCCAGCAGTTTATTGCGGGAGGGAACCTACGAGCAGTACTTC. It is translated as CASSLLREGTYEQYF.